The 12 T cell receptor beta chains reported below all come from one sample, sequenced in a study of T-cell reconstitution after alpha-beta-depleted transplantation in children. Unique molecular identifiers were built into the TCRbeta library. Each CDR3 protein gets one entry after TCRdb re-called the PCR reads with MiXCR. The data show about 490,000 distinct CDR3 sequences, with more than 9% seen just once and about 2.1% held by the top ten. This specimen was PBMCs, taken before TCRalphabeta/CD19-depleted stem cell transplant. These receptors were taken from a child aged 2-9 years with inherited bone marrow failure, due to receive a stem cell transplant.

The gene calls are TRBV18 and TRBJ2-4, with 9 bases lining up with TRBD1. The CDR3 has 16 amino acids. Trimming took 1 base from V and 1 from J; bases not matched to a gene: 2. The germline V gene encodes CDR1 KGHSH and CDR2 LQKENI. The CDR3 protein is CASSPRDRAAKNIQYF. CDR3 nucleotides: TGTGCCAGCTCACCACGGGACAGGGCGGCCAAAAACATTCAGTACTTC.

This clonotype was counted many times. The CDR3: CASSYLNRAGYEQYF. CDR3 in DNA: TGCGCCAGCAGCTACCTTAACAGGGCCGGTTACGAGCAGTACTTC. The V call is TRBV5-1, the J call TRBJ2-7, with D perhaps TRBD1 (6 bases). The germline V gene encodes CDR1 SGHRS and CDR2 YFSETQ. This CDR3 spans 15 amino acids. V lost 3 bases and J lost 4, with 17 bases in between. Together with reference TRBV5-1 and TRBJ2-7, the CDR3 gives the full variable domain: KAGVTQTPRYLIKTRGQQVTLSCSPISGHRSVSWYQQTPGQGLQFLFEYFSETQRNKGNFPGRFSGRQFSNSRSEMNVSTLELGDSALYLCASSYLNRAGYEQYFGPGTRLTVT.

The V and J genes are TRBV4-2 and TRBJ2-7, with D possibly called TRBD1 or TRBD2 (7 bases each). Germline CDR1 LGHNA, CDR2 YNFKEQ. CDR3 size: 20 residues. The V end lost 4 bases, the J end lost 3 bases, and 31 bases lay between the germline ends. The CDR3 nucleotides are TGTGCCAGCAGCCGACAGGGCAGGGCCCCAGGATGGCGGGAGTACTACGAGCAGTACTTC. It is translated as CASSRQGRAPGWREYYEQYF.

This clonotype was recorded at least ten times. V and J are TRBV30 and TRBJ1-5; possibly TRBD1 for D (6 bases). The CDR3 totals 14 residues. Germline V gives CDR1 GTSNPN, CDR2 SVGIG (reference sequence). V was trimmed by 3 bases and J by 1 base, leaving 10 bases between them. CDR3 in amino acids: CAWSEGQSNQPQHF. The DNA for the CDR3 is TGTGCCTGGAGCGAAGGACAGAGCAATCAGCCCCAGCATTTT.

This rearrangement joins TRBV20-1 to TRBJ2-7, with no clear D. The CDR3 length is 14 residues. Between the trimmed V and J ends, which lost 3 bases and 5 bases, there was a span of 17 bases. The germline V gene encodes CDR1 DFQATT and CDR2 SNEGSKA (reference sequence). The CDR3 loop is CSARSAPLAHEQYF. The CDR3, as DNA: TGCAGTGCTAGGAGTGCCCCCCTTGCCCACGAGCAGTACTTC.

This clonotype came up a few times. The CDR3 sequence: CSASTREAGDTQYF. The DNA of the CDR3 is TGCAGTGCTAGTACCCGGGAGGCGGGGGATACGCAGTATTTT. This chain uses TRBV20-1 with TRBJ2-3, with 7 bases identical to TRBD2. Trimming cost V 3 bases and J 6 bases; bases outside gene matches: 9. The CDR3 is 14 residues long. Germline loops: CDR1 DFQATT, CDR2 SNEGSKA (reference sequence).

This chain links TRBV10-2 with TRBJ2-7; 9 nucleotides line up with TRBD2. Germline V CDR1 and CDR2: WSHSY, SAAADI. The J segment lost 2 bases and the V segment lost 6 bases, leaving 5 bases of the junction unmatched. The CDR3 spans 14 residues. Here the CDR3 DNA reads TGCGCCAGCAGGACGCGGGGGGGCCCCTACGAGCAGTACTTC. Translated, it gives CASRTRGGPYEQYF.

In its sample, this clonotype was seen many times. The gene calls are TRBV4-3 and TRBJ1-6; 10 bases match TRBD1. The trim removed 3 bases at V and 10 bases at J, leaving 3 bases unmatched. The CDR3 covers 14 residues. Looked up from germline, CDR1 is LGHNA and CDR2 is YSLEER. For the CDR3, the DNA is TGCGCCAGCAGCCAGGGGACAGGGGTCTCACCCCTCCACTTT. It codes for CASSQGTGVSPLHF.

This clonotype was observed at least ten times. This rearrangement joins TRBV7-2 to TRBJ2-3; no firm D call. The V end lost 6 bases, the J end lost 0 bases, and 13 bases lay between the germline ends. The CDR3 is 15 residues long. Germline V gives CDR1 SGHTA, CDR2 FQGNSA. DNA for the CDR3: TGTGCCAGCAGTCGTAGGAGCTTAAGCACAGATACGCAGTATTTT. It specifies CASSRRSLSTDTQYF.

This clonotype was observed a few times. The V gene is TRBV5-6, the J gene TRBJ2-7; no firm D call. Trimming removed 5 bases from V and 2 bases from J, with 17 bases in between. The CDR3 totals 15 residues. CDR1 and CDR2 from the germline V gene are SGHDT and YYEEEE. The chain's CDR3 is CASRDRLRRTYEQYF. DNA of the CDR3: TGTGCCAGCAGGGACCGTTTGAGGCGGACCTACGAGCAGTACTTC.

This clonotype was seen more than once but under ten times. This chain uses TRBV5-6 with TRBJ2-1; D is unclear. The V gene's germline CDR1 is SGHDT and CDR2 YYEEEE. This CDR3 has 11 amino acids. With 4 bases removed from V and 10 bases from J, the gap between germline ends came to 9 bases. For the CDR3, the DNA is TGTGCCAGCAGCGACGTGTGGGAGCAGTTCTTC. It encodes CASSDVWEQFF.

Comment on this clonotype: A much bigger clone sits one base away, suggesting this may be a read error. This chain joins TRBV28 and TRBJ2-7, with a tentative D call TRBD2 (6 bases). Germline loops: CDR1 MDHEN, CDR2 SYDVKM. The CDR3 extends over 14 amino acids. The CDR3 here is CTSILAVSLYEQYF. The CDR3 DNA follows: TGTACCAGCATTTTAGCGGTTTCCCTCTACGAGCAGTACTTC.